A selection of T cell receptor beta chains follows, all from one sample in a study of shared clonotypes between healthy human individuals. The assay was immunoSEQ multiplex PCR, and TCRdb's table has in-frame clones only and misses some. Here the sample spans about 700,000 clones, roughly nine tenths being singletons. Sequences were obtained from naive CD8+ T cells sorted from blood. The receptors were sampled from a man younger than 45 in good health. CDR3s include the opening cysteine and the closing phenylalanine or tryptophan. The D gene is left open where the match is weak. Where a row states a size, it is once, few, many or the class of an expanded clone; other rows omit it.

clone_size: .; j_call: TRBJ2-2; v_call: TRBV11-3; d_call: .; cdr3_aa: CASSLDFGPTGELFF; cdr3_nt: TGTGCCAGCAGCTTAGATTTTGGTCCTACCGGGGAGCTGTTTTTT
clone_size: .; j_call: TRBJ2-7; v_call: TRBV6-1; d_call: TRBD2; cdr3_aa: CASSGSLAGAPFGQYF; cdr3_nt: TGTGCCAGCAGTGGATCTCTAGCGGGAGCCCCCTTTGGGCAGTACTTC
clone_size: .; j_call: TRBJ2-1; v_call: TRBV27; d_call: .; cdr3_aa: CASSRDTPYNEQFF; cdr3_nt: TGTGCCAGCAGCCGGGACACACCATACAATGAGCAGTTCTTC
clone_size: .; j_call: TRBJ1-2; v_call: TRBV7-2; d_call: .; cdr3_aa: CASSLDLGAYGYTF; cdr3_nt: TGTGCCAGCAGCTTAGATTTGGGGGCCTATGGCTACACCTTC
clone_size: .; j_call: TRBJ2-2; v_call: TRBV10-1; d_call: TRBD2; cdr3_aa: CASSEASGSVNTGELFF; cdr3_nt: TGCGCCAGCAGTGAGGCTAGCGGGAGTGTGAACACCGGGGAGCTGTTTTTT
clone_size: .; j_call: TRBJ2-1; v_call: TRBV5-6; d_call: .; cdr3_aa: CASSLDRLIGDSNYNEQFF; cdr3_nt: TGTGCCAGCAGCTTAGACCGACTTATAGGTGACAGCAACTACAATGAGCAGTTCTTC
clone_size: .; j_call: TRBJ1-2; v_call: TRBV19; d_call: .; cdr3_aa: CASSIVGGDYGYTF; cdr3_nt: TGTGCCAGTAGTATAGTTGGCGGCGACTATGGCTACACCTTC
clone_size: .; j_call: TRBJ2-7; v_call: TRBV9; d_call: .; cdr3_aa: CASSVTSAGGDEQYF; cdr3_nt: TGTGCCAGCAGCGTAACTTCGGCCGGGGGCGACGAGCAGTACTTC
clone_size: .; j_call: TRBJ2-7; v_call: TRBV5-6; d_call: .; cdr3_aa: CASSLVTAGVWYEQYF; cdr3_nt: TGTGCCAGCAGCTTGGTGACGGCAGGGGTATGGTACGAGCAGTACTTC
clone_size: .; j_call: TRBJ2-3; v_call: TRBV11-2; d_call: .; cdr3_aa: CASSLGADTQYF; cdr3_nt: TGTGCCAGCAGCTTAGGCGCAGATACGCAGTATTTT
clone_size: few; j_call: TRBJ2-5; v_call: TRBV28; d_call: TRBD2; cdr3_aa: CASEEVRGRETQYF; cdr3_nt: TGTGCCAGCGAAGAGGTGCGCGGGAGGGAGACCCAGTACTTC
clone_size: .; j_call: TRBJ2-2; v_call: TRBV10-2; d_call: .; cdr3_aa: CASSESYGSGELFF; cdr3_nt: TGCGCCAGCAGTGAGTCTTATGGGTCCGGGGAGCTGTTTTTT
clone_size: .; j_call: TRBJ2-5; v_call: TRBV6-1; d_call: TRBD2; cdr3_aa: CASSDGAGGIHQETQYF; cdr3_nt: TGTGCCAGCAGTGATGGGGCGGGAGGGATTCACCAAGAGACCCAGTACTTC
clone_size: .; j_call: TRBJ2-1; v_call: TRBV10-3; d_call: TRBD2; cdr3_aa: CAISDGTSGTARYNEQFF; cdr3_nt: TGTGCCATCAGTGACGGGACTAGCGGGACCGCCAGGTACAATGAGCAGTTCTTC
clone_size: .; j_call: TRBJ1-2; v_call: TRBV27; d_call: TRBD1; cdr3_aa: CASSFQGAGGYTF; cdr3_nt: TGTGCCAGCAGTTTTCAGGGGGCAGGAGGCTACACCTTC
clone_size: .; j_call: TRBJ2-3; v_call: TRBV11-2; d_call: TRBD2; cdr3_aa: CASSSVTGLAMHTQYF; cdr3_nt: TGTGCCAGCAGCTCAGTTACGGGACTAGCCATGCATACGCAGTATTTT
clone_size: .; j_call: TRBJ1-2; v_call: TRBV29-1; d_call: .; cdr3_aa: CSVEDRGDGYTF; cdr3_nt: TGCAGCGTTGAAGATCGAGGGGATGGCTACACCTTC
clone_size: .; j_call: TRBJ2-5; v_call: TRBV7-9; d_call: .; cdr3_aa: CASSSPYQETQYF; cdr3_nt: TGTGCCAGCTCTAGCCCTTACCAAGAGACCCAATACTTC
clone_size: .; j_call: TRBJ2-3; v_call: TRBV27; d_call: .; cdr3_aa: CASSLLQGQTDTQYF; cdr3_nt: TGTGCCAGCAGTTTATTGCAGGGCCAAACAGATACGCAGTATTTT
clone_size: .; j_call: TRBJ1-4; v_call: TRBV29-1; d_call: .; cdr3_aa: CSVEAREPNEKLFF; cdr3_nt: TGCAGCGTTGAAGCCCGGGAGCCTAATGAAAAACTGTTTTTT
clone_size: once; j_call: TRBJ1-1; v_call: TRBV7-2; d_call: .; cdr3_aa: CASRAARFHTEAFF; cdr3_nt: TGTGCCAGCAGGGCCGCCAGATTTCACACTGAAGCTTTCTTT
clone_size: .; j_call: TRBJ2-1; v_call: TRBV7-9; d_call: .; cdr3_aa: CASSISVTGVINEQFF; cdr3_nt: TGTGCCAGCAGCATTAGCGTAACGGGAGTAATAAATGAGCAGTTCTTC
clone_size: once; j_call: TRBJ2-1; v_call: TRBV27; d_call: .; cdr3_aa: CASSLSVAPNEQFF; cdr3_nt: TGTGCCAGCAGTTTATCGGTAGCGCCCAATGAGCAGTTCTTC
clone_size: .; j_call: TRBJ2-1; v_call: TRBV11-3; d_call: .; cdr3_aa: CASSPGDDNEQFF; cdr3_nt: TGTGCCAGCAGCCCGGGGGACGACAATGAGCAGTTCTTC
clone_size: .; j_call: TRBJ2-3; v_call: TRBV27; d_call: .; cdr3_aa: CASIGPGVTQYF; cdr3_nt: TGTGCCAGCATAGGACCGGGTGTTACGCAGTATTTT
clone_size: .; j_call: TRBJ2-1; v_call: TRBV5-6; d_call: TRBD2; cdr3_aa: CASSFYTSGSPDEQFF; cdr3_nt: TGTGCCAGCAGCTTTTATACTAGCGGGAGTCCCGATGAGCAGTTCTTC
clone_size: .; j_call: TRBJ2-3; v_call: TRBV5-6; d_call: .; cdr3_aa: CASSPDFLDTDTQYF; cdr3_nt: TGTGCCAGCAGTCCTGACTTCCTCGACACAGATACGCAGTATTTT
clone_size: .; j_call: TRBJ2-1; v_call: TRBV29-1; d_call: TRBD1; cdr3_aa: CSVPESGGSYNEQFF; cdr3_nt: TGCAGCGTTCCTGAGTCAGGGGGATCATACAATGAGCAGTTCTTC
clone_size: .; j_call: TRBJ2-3; v_call: TRBV10-3; d_call: TRBD1; cdr3_aa: CAISKTGEGDTQYF; cdr3_nt: TGTGCCATCAGCAAGACAGGGGAAGGGGATACGCAGTATTTT
clone_size: .; j_call: TRBJ2-2; v_call: TRBV4-1; d_call: .; cdr3_aa: CASEPPVSTGELFF; cdr3_nt: TGCGCCAGCGAACCCCCGGTGTCCACCGGGGAGCTGTTTTTT
clone_size: .; j_call: TRBJ2-7; v_call: TRBV30; d_call: .; cdr3_aa: CAWTGALGVSHYEQYF; cdr3_nt: TGTGCCTGGACCGGGGCTCTCGGGGTGTCCCACTACGAGCAGTACTTC
clone_size: few; j_call: TRBJ2-7; v_call: TRBV10-1; d_call: TRBD2; cdr3_aa: CASSDDTSGRPYEQYF; cdr3_nt: TGCGCCAGCAGTGATGACACTAGCGGCCGTCCCTACGAGCAGTACTTC
clone_size: .; j_call: TRBJ2-7; v_call: TRBV14; d_call: TRBD2; cdr3_aa: CASSSPMRAGALYEQYF; cdr3_nt: TGTGCCAGCAGCTCGCCCATGAGGGCGGGAGCCCTCTACGAGCAGTACTTC
clone_size: .; j_call: TRBJ2-7; v_call: TRBV13; d_call: .; cdr3_aa: CASSPRGGTASSEQYF; cdr3_nt: TGTGCCAGCAGCCCTAGGGGAGGGACAGCATCTTCCGAGCAGTACTTC
clone_size: .; j_call: TRBJ1-4; v_call: TRBV19; d_call: .; cdr3_aa: CASGDLKLFF; cdr3_nt: TGTGCCAGTGGTGACCTAAAACTGTTTTTT
clone_size: .; j_call: TRBJ2-7; v_call: TRBV28; d_call: .; cdr3_aa: CASSLNARSQSSYEQYF; cdr3_nt: TGTGCCAGCAGTTTAAACGCTCGGTCACAGAGCTCCTACGAGCAGTACTTC
clone_size: .; j_call: TRBJ2-1; v_call: TRBV14; d_call: .; cdr3_aa: CASSSGPKRQFF; cdr3_nt: TGTGCCAGCAGTTCAGGGCCTAAGAGGCAGTTCTTC
clone_size: .; j_call: TRBJ2-3; v_call: TRBV2; d_call: .; cdr3_aa: CASSGGGFSTDTQYF; cdr3_nt: TGTGCCAGCAGTGGTGGGGGTTTTAGCACAGATACGCAGTATTTT
clone_size: .; j_call: TRBJ2-7; v_call: TRBV7-9; d_call: TRBD2; cdr3_aa: CASSLREGNYEQYF; cdr3_nt: TGTGCCAGCAGCTTAAGGGAGGGAAACTACGAGCAGTACTTC
clone_size: .; j_call: TRBJ2-3; v_call: TRBV5-6; d_call: TRBD2; cdr3_aa: CASSLDLAGAKTDTQYF; cdr3_nt: TGTGCCAGCAGCTTGGATCTAGCGGGAGCTAAAACAGATACGCAGTATTTT
clone_size: .; j_call: TRBJ1-1; v_call: TRBV7-6; d_call: .; cdr3_aa: CASSLAGSNTEAFF; cdr3_nt: TGTGCCAGCAGCTTAGCTGGTTCGAACACTGAAGCTTTCTTT
clone_size: .; j_call: TRBJ2-7; v_call: TRBV29-1; d_call: TRBD1; cdr3_aa: CSVEGTGGLYEQYF; cdr3_nt: TGCAGCGTTGAAGGAACAGGGGGTTTATACGAGCAGTACTTC
clone_size: .; j_call: TRBJ2-7; v_call: TRBV6-5; d_call: .; cdr3_aa: CASSPGPSYEQYF; cdr3_nt: TGTGCCAGCAGCCCGGGGCCATCCTACGAGCAGTACTTC
clone_size: .; j_call: TRBJ2-7; v_call: TRBV5-4; d_call: .; cdr3_aa: CASSFRVSTGEQYF; cdr3_nt: TGTGCCAGCAGCTTCCGGGTCTCTACGGGGGAGCAGTACTTC
clone_size: .; j_call: TRBJ2-7; v_call: TRBV28; d_call: .; cdr3_aa: CASSLTPTATYEQYF; cdr3_nt: TGTGCCAGCAGTTTGACCCCGACAGCAACCTACGAGCAGTACTTC
clone_size: .; j_call: TRBJ2-7; v_call: TRBV7-6; d_call: .; cdr3_aa: CASQKGAGMSYEQYF; cdr3_nt: TGTGCCAGCCAAAAGGGGGCGGGGATGTCCTACGAGCAGTACTTC
clone_size: .; j_call: TRBJ2-3; v_call: TRBV7-9; d_call: .; cdr3_aa: CASSLDGGGTDTQYF; cdr3_nt: TGTGCCAGCAGCTTAGATGGTGGCGGCACAGATACGCAGTATTTT
clone_size: .; j_call: TRBJ2-7; v_call: TRBV20-1; d_call: .; cdr3_aa: CSAPQDGEQYF; cdr3_nt: TGCAGTGCTCCCCAGGACGGCGAGCAGTACTTC
clone_size: .; j_call: TRBJ2-1; v_call: TRBV18; d_call: .; cdr3_aa: CASSPPTGLGEQFF; cdr3_nt: TGTGCCAGCTCACCACCGACAGGACTTGGAGAGCAGTTCTTC
clone_size: once; j_call: TRBJ2-3; v_call: TRBV2; d_call: TRBD2; cdr3_aa: CASSDHGAGGPADTQYF; cdr3_nt: TGTGCCAGCAGCGATCACGGAGCGGGAGGGCCGGCAGATACGCAGTATTTT
clone_size: .; j_call: TRBJ2-3; v_call: TRBV5-4; d_call: TRBD1; cdr3_aa: CASSPWDSQTSTDTQYF; cdr3_nt: TGTGCCAGCAGCCCCTGGGACAGTCAAACTAGCACAGATACGCAGTATTTT
clone_size: .; j_call: TRBJ1-5; v_call: TRBV27; d_call: TRBD1; cdr3_aa: CASSLGTGAQREPQHF; cdr3_nt: TGTGCCAGCAGTTTAGGGACAGGGGCACAGAGGGAGCCCCAGCATTTT
clone_size: .; j_call: TRBJ2-3; v_call: TRBV18; d_call: TRBD2; cdr3_aa: CASSPREGSTDTQYF; cdr3_nt: TGTGCCAGCTCACCACGGGAGGGAAGCACAGATACGCAGTATTTT
clone_size: .; j_call: TRBJ2-7; v_call: TRBV4-2; d_call: TRBD2; cdr3_aa: CASSQGLAGPYEQYF; cdr3_nt: TGTGCCAGCAGCCAAGGGCTAGCGGGGCCCTACGAGCAGTACTTC